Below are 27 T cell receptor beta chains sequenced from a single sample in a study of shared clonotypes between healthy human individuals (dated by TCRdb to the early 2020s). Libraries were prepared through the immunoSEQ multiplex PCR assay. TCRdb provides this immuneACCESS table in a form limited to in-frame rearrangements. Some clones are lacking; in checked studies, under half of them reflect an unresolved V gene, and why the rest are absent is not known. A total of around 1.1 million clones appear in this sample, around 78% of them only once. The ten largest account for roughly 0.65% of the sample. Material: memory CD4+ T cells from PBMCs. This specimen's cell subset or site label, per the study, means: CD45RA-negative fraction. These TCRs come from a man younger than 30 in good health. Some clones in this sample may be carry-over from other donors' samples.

The CDR3 bases are TGTGCCATCAGTGAGTTGGGCTATGGCTACACCTTC. Translation: CAISELGYGYTF. V gene TRBV10-3 combines with J gene TRBJ1-2; no firm D call. Trimming shortened V by 1 base and J by 4 bases, and 4 bases separated the two germline ends. Germline V gene data show CDR1 as ENHRY and CDR2 as SYGVKD. This CDR3 is built from 12 residues.

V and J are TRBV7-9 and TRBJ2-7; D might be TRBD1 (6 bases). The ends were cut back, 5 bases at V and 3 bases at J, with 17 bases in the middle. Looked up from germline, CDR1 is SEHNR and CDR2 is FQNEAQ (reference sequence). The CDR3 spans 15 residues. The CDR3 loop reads CASSPGSGHLYEQYF. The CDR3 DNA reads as TGTGCCAGCAGCCCGGGTTCGGGACATCTCTACGAGCAGTACTTC.

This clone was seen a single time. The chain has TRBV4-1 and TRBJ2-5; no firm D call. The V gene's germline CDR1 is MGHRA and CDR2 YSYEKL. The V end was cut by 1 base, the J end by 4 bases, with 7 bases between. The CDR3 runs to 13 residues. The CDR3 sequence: CASSQVLRETQYF. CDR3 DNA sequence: TGCGCCAGCAGCCAAGTTCTTCGAGAGACCCAGTACTTC.

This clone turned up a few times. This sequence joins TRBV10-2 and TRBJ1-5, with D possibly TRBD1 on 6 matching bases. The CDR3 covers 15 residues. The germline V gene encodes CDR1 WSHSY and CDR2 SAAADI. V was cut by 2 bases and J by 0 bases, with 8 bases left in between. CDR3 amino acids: CASSEGQYSNQPQHF. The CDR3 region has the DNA TGCGCCAGCAGTGAGGGACAGTATAGCAATCAGCCCCAGCATTTT.

For the CDR3, the DNA is TGTGCCAGCAGCCCCGGACATCCCGCGAGCGAAAAACTGTTTTTT. Translated: CASSPGHPASEKLFF. The chain is built from TRBV6-6 and TRBJ1-4, with TRBD1 as a possible D gene (5 bases). The germline V gene encodes CDR1 MNHNY and CDR2 SVGAGI (reference sequence). The CDR3 runs to 15 residues. Trimming took 6 bases from V and 8 from J, leaving 19 bases between them.

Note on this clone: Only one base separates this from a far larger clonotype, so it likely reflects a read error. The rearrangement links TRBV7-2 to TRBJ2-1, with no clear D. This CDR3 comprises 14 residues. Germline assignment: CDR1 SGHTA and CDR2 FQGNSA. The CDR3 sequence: CASGLLGTPGEQFF. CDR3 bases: TGTGCCAGCGGCTTATTAGGTACCCCAGGTGAGCAGTTCTTC.

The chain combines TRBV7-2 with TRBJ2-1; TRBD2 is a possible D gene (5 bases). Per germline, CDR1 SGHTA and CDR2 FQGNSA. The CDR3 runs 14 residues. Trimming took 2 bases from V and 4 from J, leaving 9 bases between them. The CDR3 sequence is CASSLLSGYNEQFF. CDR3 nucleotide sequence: TGTGCCAGCAGCTTATTAAGCGGATACAATGAGCAGTTCTTC.

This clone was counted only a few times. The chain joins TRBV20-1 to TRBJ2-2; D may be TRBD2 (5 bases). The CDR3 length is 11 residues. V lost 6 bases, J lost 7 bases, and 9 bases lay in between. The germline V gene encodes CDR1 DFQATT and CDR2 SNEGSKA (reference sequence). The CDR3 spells CSARRGGELFF. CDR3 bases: TGCAGTGCCCGCCGGGGCGGGGAGCTGTTTTTT.

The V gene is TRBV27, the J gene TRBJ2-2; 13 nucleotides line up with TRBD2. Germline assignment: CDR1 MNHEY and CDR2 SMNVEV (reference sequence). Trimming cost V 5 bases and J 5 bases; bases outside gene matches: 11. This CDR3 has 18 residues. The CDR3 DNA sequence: TGTGCCAGCAGTCGCACCCCCCAGACTAGCGGGGGGACCGGGGAGCTGTTTTTT. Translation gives CASSRTPQTSGGTGELFF.

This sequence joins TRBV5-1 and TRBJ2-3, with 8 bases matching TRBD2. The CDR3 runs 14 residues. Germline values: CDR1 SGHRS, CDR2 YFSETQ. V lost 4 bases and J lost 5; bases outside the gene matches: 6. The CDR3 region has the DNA TGCGCCAGCAGCCCCGGGACTAGTAAAGATACGCAGTATTTT. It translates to CASSPGTSKDTQYF. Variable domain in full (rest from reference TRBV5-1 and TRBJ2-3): KAGVTQTPRYLIKTRGQQVTLSCSPISGHRSVSWYQQTPGQGLQFLFEYFSETQRNKGNFPGRFSGRQFSNSRSEMNVSTLELGDSALYLCASSPGTSKDTQYFGPGTRLTVL.

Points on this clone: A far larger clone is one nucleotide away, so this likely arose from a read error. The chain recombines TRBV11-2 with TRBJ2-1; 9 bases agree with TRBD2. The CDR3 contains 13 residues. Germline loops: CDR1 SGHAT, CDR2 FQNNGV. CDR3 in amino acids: CTSSRIAGAEQFF. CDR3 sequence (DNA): TGTACCAGCAGCCGGATAGCGGGAGCTGAGCAGTTCTTC.

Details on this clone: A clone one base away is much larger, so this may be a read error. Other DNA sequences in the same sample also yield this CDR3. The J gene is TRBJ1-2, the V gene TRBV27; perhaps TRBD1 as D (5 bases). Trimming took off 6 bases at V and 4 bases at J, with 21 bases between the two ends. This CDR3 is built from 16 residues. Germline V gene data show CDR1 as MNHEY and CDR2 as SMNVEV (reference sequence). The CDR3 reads CASSPTFGTVFYGYTF. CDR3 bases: TGTGCCAGCAGCCCCACTTTCGGGACGGTTTTCTATGGCTACACCTTC.

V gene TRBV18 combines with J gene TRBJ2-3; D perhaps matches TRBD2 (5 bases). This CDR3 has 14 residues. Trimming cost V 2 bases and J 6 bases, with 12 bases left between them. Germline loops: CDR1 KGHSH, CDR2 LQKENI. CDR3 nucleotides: TGTGCCAGCTCACCATTGGGGAGTTGGGATACGCAGTATTTT. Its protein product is CASSPLGSWDTQYF.

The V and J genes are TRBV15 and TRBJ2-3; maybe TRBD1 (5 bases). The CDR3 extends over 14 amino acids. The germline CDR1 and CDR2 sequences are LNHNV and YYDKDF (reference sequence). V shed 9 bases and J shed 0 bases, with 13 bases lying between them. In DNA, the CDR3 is TGTGCCACGAACCAGGGCGGAAGCACAGATACGCAGTATTTT. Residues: CATNQGGSTDTQYF.

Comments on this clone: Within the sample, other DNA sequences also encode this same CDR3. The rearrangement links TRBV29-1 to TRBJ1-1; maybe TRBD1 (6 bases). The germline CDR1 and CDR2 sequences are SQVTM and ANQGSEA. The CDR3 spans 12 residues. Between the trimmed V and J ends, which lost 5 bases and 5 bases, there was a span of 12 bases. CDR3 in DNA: TGCAGCGTTTTGCAGGGGAGAACTGAAGCTTTCTTT. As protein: CSVLQGRTEAFF.

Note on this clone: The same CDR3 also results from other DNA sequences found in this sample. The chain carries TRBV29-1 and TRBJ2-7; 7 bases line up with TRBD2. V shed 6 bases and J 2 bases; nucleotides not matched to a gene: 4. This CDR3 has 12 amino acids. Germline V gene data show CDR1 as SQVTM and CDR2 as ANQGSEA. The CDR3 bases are TGCAGCGTGGTGGGAGGGACCTACGAGCAGTACTTC. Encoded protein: CSVVGGTYEQYF.

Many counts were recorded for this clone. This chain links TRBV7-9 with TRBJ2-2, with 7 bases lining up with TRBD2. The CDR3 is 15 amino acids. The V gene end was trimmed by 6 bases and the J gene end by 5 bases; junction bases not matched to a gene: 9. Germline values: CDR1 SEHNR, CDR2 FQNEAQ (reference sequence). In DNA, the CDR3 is TGTGCCAGCAGGCGCAGGGCGGGAGAGACCGGGGAGCTGTTTTTT. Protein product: CASRRRAGETGELFF.

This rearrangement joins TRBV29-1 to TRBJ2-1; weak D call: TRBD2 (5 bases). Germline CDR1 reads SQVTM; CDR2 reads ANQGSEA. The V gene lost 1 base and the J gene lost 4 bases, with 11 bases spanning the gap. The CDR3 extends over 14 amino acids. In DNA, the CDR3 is TGCAGCGTTGAAGGTGGCGGCGGGTACAATGAGCAGTTCTTC. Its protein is CSVEGGGGYNEQFF.

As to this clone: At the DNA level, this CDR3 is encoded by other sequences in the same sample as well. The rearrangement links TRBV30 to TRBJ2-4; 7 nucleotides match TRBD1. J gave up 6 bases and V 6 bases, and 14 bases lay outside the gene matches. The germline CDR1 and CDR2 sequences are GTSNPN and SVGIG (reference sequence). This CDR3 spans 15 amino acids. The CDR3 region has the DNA TGTGCCTGCTTACACCGACAGGGTGATGGAAACATTCAGTACTTC. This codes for CACLHRQGDGNIQYF. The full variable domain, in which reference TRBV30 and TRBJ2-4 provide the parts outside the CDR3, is SQTIHQWPATLVQPVGSPLSLECTVEGTSNPNLYWYRQAAGRGLQLLFYSVGIGQISSEVPQNLSASRPQDRQFILSSKKLLLSDSGFYLCACLHRQGDGNIQYFGAGTRLSVL.

This CDR3 reads CASSRRWDSEQYF. For the CDR3, the DNA is TGTGCCAGCAGCCGTAGGTGGGACAGCGAGCAGTACTTC. This chain joins TRBV7-2 and TRBJ2-7; 7 bases agree with TRBD1. Germline values: CDR1 SGHTA, CDR2 FQGNSA. The length of the CDR3 is 13 residues. J lost 6 bases, V lost 5 bases, and 7 bases had no gene match.

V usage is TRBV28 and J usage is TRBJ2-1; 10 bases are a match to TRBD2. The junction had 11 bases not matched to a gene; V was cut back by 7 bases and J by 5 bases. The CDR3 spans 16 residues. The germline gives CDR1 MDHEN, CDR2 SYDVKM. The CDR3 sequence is CASIPGGLAGDNEQFF. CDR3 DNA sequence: TGTGCCAGCATACCCGGCGGGCTAGCGGGGGACAATGAGCAGTTCTTC.

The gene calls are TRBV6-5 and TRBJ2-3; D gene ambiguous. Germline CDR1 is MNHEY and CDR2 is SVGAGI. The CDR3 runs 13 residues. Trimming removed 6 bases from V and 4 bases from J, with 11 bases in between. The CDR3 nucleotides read TGTGCCAGCAGGTCCCACGGACCAGATACGCAGTATTTT. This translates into CASRSHGPDTQYF.

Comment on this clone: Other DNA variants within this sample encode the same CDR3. The CDR3 nucleotides are TGCGCCAGCAGCTTGGGAGCTGGCAATGAGCAGTTCTTC. Its protein is CASSLGAGNEQFF. The chain carries TRBV5-1 and TRBJ2-1; unclear D gene. The CDR3 covers 13 residues. Trimming pared 0 bases from V and 6 bases from J, leaving 7 bases between. CDR1 and CDR2 from the germline V gene are SGHRS and YFSETQ.

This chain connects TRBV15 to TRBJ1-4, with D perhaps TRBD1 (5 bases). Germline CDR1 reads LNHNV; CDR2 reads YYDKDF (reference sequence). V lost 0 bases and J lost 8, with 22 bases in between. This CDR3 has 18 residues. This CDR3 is CATSRDIHGTSIREKLFF. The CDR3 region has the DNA TGTGCCACCAGCAGAGATATTCATGGGACCTCGATCCGAGAAAAACTGTTTTTT.

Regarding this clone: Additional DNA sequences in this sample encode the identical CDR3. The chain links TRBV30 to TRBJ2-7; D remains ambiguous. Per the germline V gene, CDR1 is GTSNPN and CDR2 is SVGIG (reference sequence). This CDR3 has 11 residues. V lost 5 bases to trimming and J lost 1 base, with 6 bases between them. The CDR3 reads CAWGSSYEQYF. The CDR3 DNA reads TGTGCCTGGGGCTCATCCTACGAGCAGTACTTC.

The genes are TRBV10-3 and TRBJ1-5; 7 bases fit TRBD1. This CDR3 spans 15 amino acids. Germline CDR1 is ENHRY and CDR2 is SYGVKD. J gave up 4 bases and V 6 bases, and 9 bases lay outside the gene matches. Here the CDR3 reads CAIRIRDSQNQPQHF. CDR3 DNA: TGTGCCATCAGGATCCGGGACAGCCAAAATCAGCCCCAGCATTTT.

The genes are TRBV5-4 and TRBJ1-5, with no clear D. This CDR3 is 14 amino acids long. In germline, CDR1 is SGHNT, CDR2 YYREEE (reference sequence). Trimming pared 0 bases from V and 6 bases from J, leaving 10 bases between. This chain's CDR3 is CASSLAGVGQPQHF. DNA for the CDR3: TGTGCCAGCAGCTTGGCCGGGGTGGGTCAGCCCCAGCATTTT.